The text below deals with one TCR beta chain. Its antigen remains unidentified. This entry comes from a study of CXCR3-negative and CXCR3-positive naive CD8 T cells. 5' RACE with UMI labels generated the TRB cDNA libraries. TCRdb reworked the 5' RACE reads into one entry per CDR3 protein, no DNA. The sample holds some 56,000 distinct CDR3 sequences. This CDR3 comprises 14 residues. Looked up from germline, CDR1 is DFQATT and CDR2 is SNEGSKA (reference sequence). Overall study findings and caveats: Diversity proved comparably high across both naive subsets and much lower in memory CD8+ cells.

This TCR was sampled from a human donor in good health. Some clones in this sample may be carry-over from other donors' samples. Sequenced input: memory CD8+ T cells from blood. V gene TRBV20-1 combines with J gene TRBJ1-1; TCRdb reports TRBD1, a call that lacks DNA to check it against. CDR3 amino acids: CSARGQGGFTEAFF.